Following are 11 T cell receptor beta chains from one sample sequenced in a study of control samples from healthy donors and cancer patients. Libraries were prepared by immunoSEQ multiplex PCR; TCRdb keeps only in-frame clonotypes and omits some of them. Found here are about 7,400 clones, approximately 81% of them singletons; the top ten hold less than 35%. Sequenced: PBMCs. The source is an older man with lung cancer.

This sequence joins TRBV2 and TRBJ1-5; 8 bases fit TRBD1. Germline V CDR1 and CDR2: SNHLY, FYNNEI. V gave up 4 bases and J gave up 7 bases; unmatched junction bases: 6. This CDR3 spans 14 amino acids. CDR3 coding DNA: TGTGCCAGCAGTGCCCAGGGGGCAGGGCAGCCCCAGCATTTT. Translating it yields CASSAQGAGQPQHF.

The chain combines TRBV24-1 with TRBJ1-3; D remains unclear. The CDR3 consists of 17 residues. Germline CDR1 reads KGHDR; CDR2 reads SFDVKD. Trimming took 3 bases from V and 2 from J, leaving 16 bases between them. The CDR3 DNA sequence: TGTGCCACCAGTGATAACAGAGGTGTAGGTGCTGGAAACACCATATATTTT. It translates to CATSDNRGVGAGNTIYF.

The chain employs TRBV7-9 and TRBJ2-7; 7 bases map to TRBD2. The CDR3 loop spans 16 amino acids. Trimming at V came to 6 bases and at J to 1 base, leaving 12 bases not matched to a gene. CDR1 SEHNR and CDR2 FQNEAQ come from the germline V gene (reference sequence). The CDR3 nucleotides read TGTGCCAGCAGGGACTCACGGCGGGAGCGATCCTACGAGCAGTACTTC. Translated: CASRDSRRERSYEQYF.

The V and J genes are TRBV9 and TRBJ2-7; D not certain. CDR1 SGDLS and CDR2 YYNGEE come from the germline V gene. There are 14 residues in the CDR3. Trimming stripped 1 base from V and 0 bases from J, with 8 bases between. The CDR3 reads CASSVTPDSYEQYF. CDR3 in DNA: TGTGCCAGCAGCGTAACACCGGACTCCTACGAGCAGTACTTC.

In its sample, this clone was seen once. The V call is TRBV4-1, the J call TRBJ1-4, with TRBD1 matching over 7 bases. The CDR3 is 15 amino acids. The germline V gene encodes CDR1 MGHRA and CDR2 YSYEKL. With 1 base clipped from V and 5 bases from J, the junction kept 4 bases outside the gene matches. For the CDR3, the DNA is TGCGCCAGCAGCCAAGTCAGACAGGGCAATGAAAAACTGTTTTTT. Encoded protein: CASSQVRQGNEKLFF.

The CDR3 region is CASSETGTPKETQYF. The CDR3 region has the DNA TGTGCCAGCAGCGAAACCGGGACTCCTAAAGAGACCCAGTACTTC. This chain joins TRBV9 and TRBJ2-5; D is perhaps TRBD2 (6 bases). The CDR3 covers 15 residues. V was cut by 3 bases and J by 3 bases, with 15 bases left in between. Germline V gives CDR1 SGDLS, CDR2 YYNGEE.

The chain uses TRBV3-1 (or the pseudogene TRBV3-2) and TRBJ1-5, with D unresolved. The CDR3 sequence is 13 residues long. Trimming left V 4 bases short and J 2 bases short, with 6 bases between. Germline V gives CDR1 LGHDT, CDR2 YNNKEL (reference sequence). CDR3 protein: CASSPGGNQPQHF. As DNA, the CDR3 is TGTGCCAGCAGCCCCGGGGGCAATCAGCCCCAGCATTTT.

The V gene is TRBV29-1, the J gene TRBJ2-5, with TRBD1 matching 8 bases. Looked up from germline, CDR1 is SQVTM and CDR2 is ANQGSEA. J gave up 4 bases and V 1 base, and 8 bases lay outside the gene matches. The CDR3 length is 15 residues. CDR3 nucleotide sequence: TGCAGCGTTGAAGCTGACAGGGGAAGGTCAGAGACCCAGTACTTC. Translation gives CSVEADRGRSETQYF.

This clone turned up a few times. This chain uses TRBV6-6 with TRBJ2-7, with D possibly matching TRBD1 (6 bases). V was clipped by 7 bases and J by 6 bases, with 13 bases between them. The germline V gene encodes CDR1 MNHNY and CDR2 SVGAGI (reference sequence). The CDR3 is 12 amino acids. DNA of the CDR3: TGTGCCAGCACCCATGGACAGCGCGAGCAGTACTTC. Its translation is CASTHGQREQYF.

The chain combines TRBV9 with TRBJ2-1; 9 bases match TRBD1. With V trimmed by 4 bases and J by 0 bases, 5 bases remained unmatched. CDR1 is SGDLS, CDR2 YYNGEE, per germline. The CDR3 extends over 16 amino acids. The CDR3 DNA follows: TGTGCCAGCAGCTTCGGACAGGGGCCCTCCTACAATGAGCAGTTCTTC. This gives the protein CASSFGQGPSYNEQFF.

The chain's CDR3 is CASTLGLAGYNEQFF. DNA for the CDR3: TGTGCCAGCACCCTAGGGCTAGCGGGATACAATGAGCAGTTCTTC. The genes are TRBV7-2 and TRBJ2-1, with 9 bases identical to TRBD2. The germline CDR1 and CDR2 sequences are SGHTA and FQGNSA. CDR3 length equals 15 residues. J lost 4 bases, V lost 7 bases, and 8 bases had no gene match.